The sequence of this T cell receptor beta chain was determined in a study of T cells in Graves' hyperthyroidism and ophthalmopathy. This clonotype has a count of ten or more. Using RNA transcripts as the source, TCR beta CDR3 regions were amplified. During a first-round RT-PCR of the TCR CDR3, the HTBI primer set was used. A single record per CDR3 protein comes from TCRdb applying MiXCR to the multiplex PCR reads. The repertoire includes 33,000 or so distinct CDR3 sequences, about 50% of them detected once, and about 6% sits in the top ten. The CDR3 spans 15 residues. Germline CDR1 MNHEY, CDR2 SVGAGI. Trimming pared 0 bases from V and 6 bases from J, leaving 14 bases between.

The chain links TRBV6-5 to TRBJ1-1; D not certain. This sequence was found in a woman between 50 and 59 years old with Graves' hyperthyroidism that later progressed to Graves' ophthalmopathy. The sequenced sample consisted of blood. This chain's CDR3 is CASSYSIRPDAEAFF. The CDR3 DNA sequence: TGTGCCAGCAGTTACTCGATTAGGCCCGACGCTGAAGCTTTCTTT.